The source of this T cell receptor (beta chain) is a study of OX40 agonist ivuxolimab in advanced cancers. Sequencing was performed with immunoSEQ multiplex PCR; in TCRdb, only in-frame clones are kept and a portion is missing. The table has 30,000 to 45,000 clones, about 70% seen once. Looked up from germline, CDR1 is SGHDT and CDR2 is YYEEEE. After removal of 5 bases from V and 5 bases from J, the junction contained 3 bases not matched to a gene. This CDR3 comprises 13 residues. The receptor comes from an adult with an advanced solid tumor such as melanoma, head and neck, liver or kidney cancer. Sequenced here: CD4+ or CD8+ T cells sorted from blood, sampled in a trial of the OX40 agonist ivuxolimab. This chain connects TRBV5-6 to TRBJ1-4; 7 bases align to TRBD1. CDR3 nucleotides: TGTGCCAGCAGGGGACAGCTAAATGAAAAACTGTTTTTT. Protein product: CASRGQLNEKLFF.